What follows are 15 T cell receptor beta chains derived from one specimen sequenced in a study of breast tumors, draining lymph nodes, adjacent tissues. TCRdb called the multiplex PCR reads again in MiXCR, with one record for every CDR3 protein. The profile shows 200,000 to 250,000 distinct CDR3 sequences, less than 40% of them singletons. Axillary draining lymph nodes of breast cancer patients supplied the node samples. Input material: axillary lymph node tissue. The receptors here all came from a female donor with breast cancer. Some clones in this sample may be carry-over from other donors' samples.

V is TRBV19 and J is TRBJ1-2; 7 bases fit TRBD1. The CDR3 consists of 14 residues. The germline gives CDR1 LNHDA, CDR2 SQIVND (reference sequence). The junction had 9 bases not matched to a gene; V was cut back by 7 bases and J by 4 bases. The CDR3 protein is CASNRAGQLYGYTF. The CDR3 nucleotides are TGTGCCAGTAACAGGGCGGGACAGCTCTATGGCTACACCTTC. Filled out from reference TRBV19 and TRBJ1-2, the complete variable domain reads DGGITQSPKYLFRKEGQNVTLSCEQNLNHDAMYWYRQDPGQGLRLIYYSQIVNDFQKGDIAEGYSVSREKKESFPLTVTSAQKNPTAFYLCASNRAGQLYGYTFGSGTRLTVV.

Turning to this clonotype: A read error may be the cause here, since a much bigger clone is one base away. The chain links TRBV12-3 or TRBV12-4 to TRBJ2-7; 9 nucleotides agree with TRBD1. This CDR3 has 15 amino acids. V was pared by 1 base and J by 2 bases, with 3 bases of the junction left unmatched. The chain's CDR3 is CASSLGGDRAYEQYF. The DNA for the CDR3 is TGTGCCAGCAGTTTAGGGGGGGACAGGGCCTACGAGCAGTACTTC.

To note about this clonotype: A single base separates this from a much larger clone, so it may be a read error. The V gene is TRBV5-6, the J gene TRBJ1-2; D remains ambiguous. The CDR3 runs 15 residues. Germline CDR1 and CDR2: SGHDT and YYEEEE. The V end lost 0 bases, the J end lost 2 bases, and 11 bases lay between the germline ends. CDR3: CASSLVTAANYGYTF. The CDR3 DNA reads TGTGCCAGCAGCTTGGTCACAGCGGCCAACTATGGCTACACCTTC.

The V and J genes are TRBV7-7 and TRBJ2-7, with D perhaps TRBD2 (6 bases). The CDR3 spans 13 residues. Per the germline V gene, CDR1 is SSHAT and CDR2 is FNYEAQ (reference sequence). This CDR3 is CASGLDRTYEQYF. DNA of the CDR3: TGTGCTAGCGGCCTAGATCGGACCTACGAGCAGTACTTC.

Notes on this clonotype: A much larger clone differs by one base, so this may be a read error. This chain connects TRBV9 to TRBJ2-1, with D maybe TRBD2 (5 bases). Germline values: CDR1 SGDLS, CDR2 YYNGEE. The CDR3 runs 14 residues. CDR3 loop: CANSPSGTYNEQFF. DNA for the CDR3: TGTGCCAACAGCCCGTCCGGGACCTACAATGAGCAGTTCTTC.

The chain joins TRBV5-1 to TRBJ2-2, with 10 bases aligning to TRBD2. The germline V gene encodes CDR1 SGHRS and CDR2 YFSETQ. This CDR3 comprises 15 residues. With 3 bases clipped from V and 3 bases from J, the junction kept 2 bases outside the gene matches. CDR3 nucleotide sequence: TGCGCCAGCAGCTATCTAGCGGGAGACACCGGGGAGCTGTTTTTT. Protein product: CASSYLAGDTGELFF.

The V call is TRBV5-1, the J call TRBJ2-5, with D perhaps TRBD1 (6 bases). This CDR3 has 15 amino acids. In germline, CDR1 is SGHRS, CDR2 YFSETQ. V was shortened by 4 bases and J by 5 bases, with 18 bases between the two germline ends. CDR3 region: CASSVGGFGNETQYF. The CDR3 DNA reads as TGCGCCAGCAGCGTAGGGGGTTTTGGAAACGAGACCCAGTACTTC.

In this sample, this clonotype turned up many times. The rearrangement uses TRBV20-1 and TRBJ2-5; TRBD2 matches at 9 bases. CDR3 size: 15 residues. V shed 3 bases, J shed 4 bases, and the junction held 9 bases outside the gene matches. Germline V gives CDR1 DFQATT, CDR2 SNEGSKA (reference sequence). The CDR3: CSASGLAGVLETQYF. The CDR3 DNA follows: TGCAGTGCTAGTGGGTTAGCGGGAGTTCTAGAGACCCAGTACTTC.

The CDR3 sequence is CASSQVRRVGGYTF. The CDR3 DNA reads TGCGCCAGCAGCCAAGTTCGGAGGGTGGGTGGCTACACCTTC. This chain links TRBV4-3 with TRBJ1-2; D unclear. V was cut by 1 base and J by 7 bases, with 13 bases left in between. CDR3 length equals 14 residues. CDR1 and CDR2 (germline): LGHNA, YSLEER.

This clonotype has ten or more counts. The chain employs TRBV5-1 and TRBJ2-3; D might be TRBD2 (5 bases). Trimming removed 0 bases from V and 0 bases from J, with 8 bases in between. The CDR3 runs to 15 residues. The germline V gene encodes CDR1 SGHRS and CDR2 YFSETQ. This CDR3 reads CASSLEWTSTDTQYF. The CDR3 DNA follows: TGCGCCAGCAGCTTGGAGTGGACTAGCACAGATACGCAGTATTTT.

The chain employs TRBV11-3 and TRBJ2-1, with 14 bases that match TRBD2. The germline gives CDR1 SGHNT, CDR2 YENEEA. V lost 3 bases, J lost 4 bases, and 8 bases stayed unmatched. There are 18 residues in the CDR3. CDR3 protein: CASSFGTSGGLPYNEQFF. The CDR3 DNA follows: TGTGCCAGCAGCTTCGGGACTAGCGGGGGTCTACCATACAATGAGCAGTTCTTC. Together with reference TRBV11-3 and TRBJ2-1, the CDR3 gives the full variable domain: EAGVVQSPRYKIIEKKQPVAFWCNPISGHNTLYWYLQNLGQGPELLIRYENEEAVDDSQLPKDRFSAERLKGVDSTLKIQPAELGDSAVYLCASSFGTSGGLPYNEQFFGPGTRLTVL.

To note about this clonotype: A read error may explain this, as a much larger clone is one base away. The chain employs TRBV20-1 and TRBJ2-1; 7 bases map to TRBD1. The CDR3 has 14 residues. Germline V CDR1 and CDR2: DFQATT, SNEGSKA (reference sequence). Losses at the gene ends were 2 bases for V and 4 bases for J; bases not matched to a gene: 5. The CDR3 sequence: CSARYRGPYNEQFF. The CDR3 DNA reads as TGCAGTGCTAGATATAGGGGGCCTTACAATGAGCAGTTCTTC.

This clonotype has ten or more counts. The V and J genes are TRBV5-5 and TRBJ2-2, with 8 bases identical to TRBD2. Germline CDR1 reads SGHKS; CDR2 reads YYEKEE (reference sequence). The CDR3 consists of 15 residues. The V and J ends lost 1 base and 5 bases, in that order; junction bases with no gene match: 4. The CDR3 DNA is TGTGCCAGCAGCTTGTCCGGGGGGGGGACCGGGGAGCTGTTTTTT. Residues: CASSLSGGGTGELFF. Full variable domain (outside the CDR3, taken from reference TRBV5-5 and TRBJ2-2): DAGVTQSPTHLIKTRGQQVTLRCSPISGHKSVSWYQQVLGQGPQFIFQYYEKEERGRGNFPDRFSARQFPNYSSELNVNALLLGDSALYLCASSLSGGGTGELFFGEGSRLTVL.

The rearrangement uses TRBV20-1 and TRBJ1-4; D perhaps matches TRBD1 (5 bases). Trimming removed 3 bases at V and 8 bases at J, with 13 bases between. CDR1 DFQATT and CDR2 SNEGSKA come from the germline V gene (reference sequence). The length of the CDR3 is 13 residues. The CDR3 sequence is CSARGWGGEKLFF. CDR3 nucleotide sequence: TGCAGTGCTAGGGGGTGGGGGGGAGAAAAACTGTTTTTT.

The chain has TRBV4-1 and TRBJ2-4; TRBD2 aligns across 13 bases. Trimming at V came to 1 base and at J to 0 bases, leaving 6 bases not matched to a gene. Germline values: CDR1 MGHRA, CDR2 YSYEKL. CDR3 length equals 19 residues. The CDR3 sequence is CASSQALAGGILAKNIQYF. The CDR3 DNA reads TGCGCCAGCAGCCAAGCACTAGCGGGGGGGATCCTAGCCAAAAACATTCAGTACTTC.